This entry features one T cell receptor beta chain sequence. Its antigen is undetermined. The PCR used 60 Vbeta and 13 Jbeta primers. TCRdb keeps only in-frame clones here, not all; method: immunoSEQ multiplex PCR. Its listing shows about 160,000 clones. Germline trimming cut 4 bases from V and 5 bases from J; bases unmatched to any gene: 10. This CDR3 spans 15 amino acids. Germline V gene data show CDR1 as SEHNR and CDR2 as FQNEAQ (reference sequence). The sample belongs to a study of cytomegalovirus exposure and HLA in healthy donors. The study's findings and limits: TCR beta V segments were, for the most part, productive about 87% or about 30% of the time in an earlier analysis. As a later analysis showed, several of the most significant clusters appeared to be linked to common viral pathogens. Later analysis revealed greater clonal expansion in HLA-associated TCR beta chains than in equally common others.

Healthy bone marrow donors made up the donor group. This receptor was obtained from a man aged 25-45 years in good health and CMV-seronegative. The chain is built from TRBV7-9 and TRBJ2-7; 8 bases are a match to TRBD1. The sequencing input was PBMCs. Here the CDR3 reads CASSSSDRGEDEQYF. The CDR3 DNA sequence: TGTGCCAGCAGCTCTTCCGACAGGGGAGAGGACGAGCAGTACTTC.